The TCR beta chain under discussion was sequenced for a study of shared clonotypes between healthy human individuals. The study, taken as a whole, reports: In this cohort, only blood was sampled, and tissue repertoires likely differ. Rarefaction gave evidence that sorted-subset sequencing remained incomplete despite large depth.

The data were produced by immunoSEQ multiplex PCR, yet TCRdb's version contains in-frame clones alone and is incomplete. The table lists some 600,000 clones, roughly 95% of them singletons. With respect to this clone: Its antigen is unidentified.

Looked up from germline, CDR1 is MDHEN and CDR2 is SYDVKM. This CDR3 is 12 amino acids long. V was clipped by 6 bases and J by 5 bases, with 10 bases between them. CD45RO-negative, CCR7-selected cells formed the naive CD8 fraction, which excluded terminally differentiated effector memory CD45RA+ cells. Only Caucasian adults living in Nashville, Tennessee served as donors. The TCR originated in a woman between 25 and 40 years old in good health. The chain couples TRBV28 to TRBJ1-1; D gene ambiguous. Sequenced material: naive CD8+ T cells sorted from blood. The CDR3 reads CASRLGLTEAFF. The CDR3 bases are TGTGCCAGCAGACTAGGGCTAACTGAAGCTTTCTTT.